This entry concerns a single T cell receptor beta chain. This clone was picked up many times. The target of this receptor is not known. Base quality data are lacking; no much larger clone is found one base away. The same CDR3 is also encoded by other DNA sequences in this sample. Using the deep immunoSEQ assay, multiplex PCR amplified TCR CDR3 regions from genomic DNA. Extracted genomic DNA from each cell subset was spread evenly across all wells of several immunoSEQ 96-well plates, with each plate serving as a replicate. For sorted subsets, roughly 200 ng of genomic DNA, equivalent to 30,000 or so T cell genomes, went into each replicate PCR. Purified libraries were quantified with a Qubit 3.0 fluorometer, sized on a Bioanalyzer 2100, and re-quantified with the KAPA Library Quantification kit. Every immunoSEQ 96-well plate was sequenced on a dedicated single-read 150-cycle Illumina NextSeq 550 flow cell. On the study's bioinformatics: The immunoSEQ output contained only junctional sequences without quality scores, so filtering could not match that applied to full-length reads. Sequences were annotated with PyIR, a Python wrapper for IgBLAST v1.9, using IMGT germline references to assign V/J genes and CDR3. Reads were removed for weak V/J assignments (E-value above 1e-6), missing CDR3, stop codons, out-of-frame junctions, or ambiguous translated residues. V3J clonotypes were defined as sequences sharing the same inferred V gene, J gene, and CDR3 amino acid sequence. Percentage overlap between repertoires was calculated by dividing the number of shared unique clonotypes by the size of the smaller repertoire. Richness of each repertoire was evaluated using RTK rarefaction, the Chao1 estimator, and Recon v2.1 estimates of unobserved clonotypes. Generation probabilities were computed with OLGA for all TCRbeta clonotypes obtained by the gDNA method from several donors. This is the immuneACCESS table as TCRdb keeps it, with only in-frame sequences that have V and J called. A part of the clones is gone; compared with another copy, unresolved V genes explain less than half, and the rest is unexplained. The V and J calls and clone size come from that table; D and trimming were worked out from the DNA. The sample yields roughly 680,000 clones; 72% were counted once. Of the sample, approximately 2% is held by the ten largest clones.

The CDR3 has 16 amino acids, counting the end cysteine and phenylalanine. Solely the CDR3 DNA is kept, with 48 bases framed from the first base. V loses 4 bases of germline sequence and J loses 3 bases, and the interval between the two ends is 17 bases. Via the germline V gene, CDR1 is ENHRY and CDR2 SYGVKD. The donors were healthy, HIV-negative adults who had no recently reported acute infections or vaccinations. Only Caucasian adults living in Nashville, Tennessee, USA were represented among the donors. Magnetic negative selection was used to enrich CD4+ T cells, after which naive cells were positively selected on CD45RA and the negative fraction became the memory subset. After blood collection by leukapheresis, PBMCs were isolated using Ficoll-Histopaque density gradient centrifugation and then cryopreserved in the vapor phase of liquid nitrogen. Purity and quantity of every magnetically sorted T cell population were checked by analytical flow cytometry. From each sorted fraction, genomic DNA was isolated and quantified by UV absorbance on a Nanodrop 2000c.

The sample belongs to a study of shared clonotypes between healthy human individuals (TCRdb year 2020). In the study overall: A few men and a couple of women, aged 18 to 49 years, made up the cohort. To estimate repertoire size and how much clonotypes are shared between individuals, the study performed deep sequencing of blood TCR repertoires from roughly five healthy adults. For each donor, CD4 naive and CD4 memory were each run on three plates, CD8 naive on two plates, and CD8 memory on one plate. Libraries were prepared and TCR repertoires were sequenced by different laboratories using diverse techniques, in order to increase sequencing depth and limit assay-specific biases. Each donor's leukapheresis produced roughly between roughly 0.85 and 9 billion PBMCs. General findings and caveats noted by the study authors: Because the study included only a small number of donors, the genetic and exposure-history diversity represented was limited. Larger estimated clonotype richness was generally found for naive subsets than for memory subsets. Even with the large sequencing depth, rarefaction of the sorted-subset datasets indicated that sequencing was incomplete. About 4.5% of naive CD4, roughly 3.5% of naive CD8, approximately 2.2% of memory CD4, and 0.35% to 0.5% of memory CD8 clonotypes were shared across several donors. Compared with non-shared clonotypes, clonotypes shared by all four sorted-subset donors had higher generation probabilities. Based on pairwise subsampling, the degree of clonotype sharing among donors was expected to be affected by sequencing depth. Sampling was limited to blood, and TCR repertoires in tissue likely differ from TCR repertoires in blood.

The chain links TRBV10-3 with TRBJ2-3; D gene: possibly TRBD1, on 5 matching bases. The clonotype comes from a woman aged 25 to 45 in good health. Sequencing was done on a sample of memory CD4+ T cells sorted from blood. Sample cell subset or site, as interpreted from the label and publication: CD45RA-negative fraction. Here the CDR3 is given as CAISVGRSERTDTQYF. The DNA is TGTGCCATCAGTGTGGGGCGGAGCGAAAGGACAGATACGCAGTATTTT.